This T cell receptor (beta chain) was profiled in a study of cytomegalovirus exposure and HLA in healthy donors. Study conclusions and caveats: It was approximately 150 TCR beta chains that were listed as cytomegalovirus-associated. Through in vitro validation, a few CMV-associated chains were shown to be specific for CMV antigens.

This clone came up once. No antigen is known for it. PCR employed 60 Vbeta and 13 Jbeta primers. Using immunoSEQ multiplex PCR, the repertoire was profiled, and TCRdb retains in-frame clones only, with some absent. The table records around 150,000 clones, around 79% of them present only once. Germline lookup yields CDR1 SGHVS and CDR2 FNYEAQ. The V end was cut by 5 bases, the J end by 2 bases, with 12 bases between. This CDR3 region has 15 residues. The chain recombines TRBV7-6 with TRBJ1-4; D may be TRBD1 (6 bases). The sequenced sample consisted of PBMCs. This receptor was obtained from a man between 18 and 35 years old in good health and CMV-seronegative. CDR3 bases: TGTGCCAGCAGCCTAAGGGGGGGGACTAATGAAAAACTGTTTTTT. Translation gives CASSLRGGTNEKLFF.